Described below is a single TCR beta chain sequence and its context. This sample was taken from a study of PD-L1 blockade in urothelial cancer. Study details: Atezolizumab, begun by patients in about 2014, was given at 1,200 mg intravenously every 3 weeks. T cells numbered a median of roughly 150,000 in the blood samples.

From germline, CDR1 is MNHEY and CDR2 SVGAGI. The CDR3 is made up of 15 amino acids. V shed 6 bases and J 8 bases; nucleotides not matched to a gene: 11. Measured with immunoSEQ multiplex PCR; TCRdb has only the in-frame clones, and not every one. Here the sample spans about 35,000 clones, around 80% being singletons. All patients handed over anywhere from 1 to 8 samples, pretreatment and on-treatment. The specimen was PBMCs, collected around atezolizumab (anti-PD-L1) treatment. This clonotype was sampled from a man in his 70s with urothelial cancer. This chain connects TRBV6-5 to TRBJ2-4, with 9 bases fitting TRBD1. CDR3 sequence reads: CASSTTGTGWDIQYF. In DNA, the CDR3 is TGTGCCAGCAGCACCACCGGGACAGGGTGGGACATTCAGTACTTC.